This T cell receptor (beta chain) was obtained from a study of T-cell reconstitution after alpha-beta-depleted transplantation in children. For TCRbeta, the library was prepared with unique molecular identifiers. TCRdb reanalysed the PCR reads using MiXCR and keeps one entry per CDR3 protein. The data show under 250,000 distinct CDR3 sequences, around a sixth seen once. This clonotype was found a few times. Its antigen is unidentified. V dropped 3 bases and J dropped 0; count of bases not matched to a gene: 7. This CDR3 is built from 18 residues. Germline assignment: CDR1 SGHAT and CDR2 FQNNGV. Study results and caveats: T cells produced anew were the main source of T-cell counts and diversity one year after transplant. Expanded clones from the graft, numbering several hundred, reportedly supplied alpha-beta T cells about two months after transplant. Surviving recipient T cells and thymic progenitors underlay high day-60 TCRbeta diversity in some patients.

The sequences come from PBMCs, mostly from graft donor cells, collected 360 days after TCRalphabeta/CD19-depleted stem cell transplant. The chain links TRBV11-2 to TRBJ2-1; TRBD2 agrees at 11 bases. This clonotype was sampled from a male patient between 2 and 10 years old who had a stem cell transplant for acute lymphoblastic leukemia, so the T cells may come from the graft donor. The CDR3 reads CASSFLTSGVSSYNEQFF. For the CDR3, the DNA is TGTGCCAGCAGCTTTCTGACTAGCGGGGTGAGCTCCTACAATGAGCAGTTCTTC.